This T cell receptor beta chain was identified during a study of T cell responses to AZD1222 COVID-19 vaccine. Study observations and caveats: With dominance at 160-218 and 743-854, vaccine-associated CD4 TCRs spanned spike.

Germline V gene data show CDR1 as SGHDN and CDR2 as FVKESK. This CDR3 spans 14 amino acids. V was pared by 5 bases and J by 1 base, with 4 bases of the junction left unmatched. A remark on this clone: The target antigen is unknown.

The data were produced by immunoSEQ multiplex PCR, yet TCRdb's version contains in-frame clones alone and is incomplete. The table records 90,000 to 110,000 clones, 80% to 90% of them present only once. Sequenced material: peripheral blood, taken 28 days after the second AZD1222 dose. The sequence came from an adult who received the AZD1222 COVID-19 vaccine. This sequence joins TRBV14 and TRBJ1-1, with 7 positions matching TRBD1. The CDR3 region has the DNA TGTGCCAGCAGCTTACAGGGGTCGAACACTGAAGCTTTCTTT. It encodes CASSLQGSNTEAFF.